What follows are 21 T cell receptor beta chains derived from one specimen sequenced in a study of blood T cell repertoires in COVID-19. TCRdb's copy holds only in-frame clones and misses some; the assay was immunoSEQ multiplex PCR. This table has some 90,000 clones, 90% appearing once. Material: peripheral blood. The receptors originated from a woman aged 80 or older with active or convalescent COVID-19.

This chain connects TRBV25-1 to TRBJ1-2; 10 nucleotides agree with TRBD1. Trimming took 1 base from V and 7 from J; bases not matched to a gene: 3. The CDR3 totals 14 residues. Germline-derived CDR1 and CDR2 are MGHDK and SYGVNS. The CDR3: CASSESGDRGGYTF. In nucleotides, the CDR3 is TGTGCCAGCAGTGAATCGGGGGACAGGGGTGGCTACACCTTC.

The genes are TRBV19 and TRBJ2-3; tentatively, D is TRBD2 (6 bases). The CDR3 totals 16 residues. From germline, CDR1 is LNHDA and CDR2 SQIVND (reference sequence). Trimming shortened V by 11 bases and J by 0 bases, and 21 bases separated the two germline ends. The CDR3 sequence: CASSGRQASSTDTQYF. The CDR3 coding sequence is TGTGCCTCCTCTGGGAGGCAGGCCTCTAGCACAGATACGCAGTATTTT.

The chain recombines TRBV11-2 with TRBJ2-1; TRBD1 agrees at 11 bases. V gave up 8 bases and J gave up 3 bases; unmatched junction bases: 12. The CDR3 runs 17 residues. In germline, CDR1 is SGHAT, CDR2 FQNNGV. The CDR3 DNA reads TGTGCCAGCCCCCCGCCTCCCGGGACAGGGGGCTACAATGAGCAGTTCTTC. Translated, it gives CASPPPPGTGGYNEQFF.

The V and J genes are TRBV28 and TRBJ1-5, with D maybe TRBD1 (6 bases). The CDR3 covers 12 residues. V gave up 7 bases and J gave up 6 bases, with 10 bases separating them. Germline-derived CDR1 and CDR2 are MDHEN and SYDVKM. CDR3 sequence (DNA): TGTGCCAGCAATACAGGGAGTCAGCCCCAGCATTTT. Its translation: CASNTGSQPQHF.

This chain links TRBV7-3 with TRBJ2-3; perhaps TRBD2 as D (6 bases). The V and J ends lost 5 bases and 2 bases respectively, with 11 bases between them. Germline lookup yields CDR1 SGHTA and CDR2 FQGTGA. The CDR3 sequence is 14 residues long. CDR3 nucleotides: TGTGCCAGCAGCCTAGGAGGGGCCACAGATACGCAGTATTTT. Residues: CASSLGGATDTQYF.

V is TRBV27 and J is TRBJ2-1; 7 nucleotides match TRBD1. Per germline, CDR1 MNHEY and CDR2 SMNVEV (reference sequence). V dropped 4 bases and J dropped 4; count of bases not matched to a gene: 7. The CDR3 is 15 amino acids. The CDR3 reads CASSSTRDRYNEQFF. Here the CDR3 DNA reads TGTGCCAGCAGTTCTACCCGGGACAGATACAATGAGCAGTTCTTC.

J is TRBJ2-5 and V is TRBV15; D possibly corresponds to TRBD1 (6 bases). V was trimmed by 3 bases and J by 2 bases, leaving 10 bases between them. The CDR3 consists of 14 residues. Per the germline V gene, CDR1 is LNHNV and CDR2 is YYDKDF (reference sequence). Here the CDR3 reads CATSRYGQQETQYF. CDR3 sequence (DNA): TGTGCCACCAGCAGGTATGGACAGCAAGAGACCCAGTACTTC.

The V call is TRBV5-1, the J call TRBJ2-1; 12 nucleotides agree with TRBD2. V was clipped by 4 bases and J by 4 bases; unmatched bases: 6. This CDR3 has 16 residues. Germline assignment: CDR1 SGHRS and CDR2 YFSETQ. The DNA for the CDR3 is TGCGCCAGCAGCACGGGACTAGCGGGTGGTTACAATGAGCAGTTCTTC. The encoded protein is CASSTGLAGGYNEQFF.

The sample holds one count of this clone. The CDR3 is CASSQVRGRTEAFF. In DNA form, the CDR3 reads TGTGCCAGCAGCCAAGTGAGGGGGAGAACTGAAGCTTTCTTT. The gene calls are TRBV14 and TRBJ1-1; possibly TRBD1 for D (6 bases). V lost 1 base and J 5 bases, leaving 11 bases between the germline ends. Germline values: CDR1 SGHDN, CDR2 FVKESK. The CDR3 runs to 14 residues.

The chain recombines TRBV7-9 with TRBJ1-1; weak D call: TRBD1 (5 bases). Germline V gives CDR1 SEHNR, CDR2 FQNEAQ (reference sequence). The V end was cut by 0 bases, the J end by 3 bases, with 8 bases between. The CDR3 has 14 residues. CDR3 in DNA: TGTGCCAGCAGCTTAGCGAGCAGGGACACTGAAGCTTTCTTT. It specifies CASSLASRDTEAFF.

This rearrangement joins TRBV6-5 to TRBJ1-4; D gene ambiguous. V lost 6 bases and J lost 8, with 7 bases in between. The CDR3 has 11 residues. CDR1 MNHEY and CDR2 SVGAGI come from the germline V gene. CDR3 DNA sequence: TGTGCCAGCAGGGGAGTAGAAAAACTGTTTTTT. This encodes CASRGVEKLFF.

This clone was seen only a few times. V and J are TRBV6-5 and TRBJ2-7; maybe TRBD2 (5 bases). Trimming left V 6 bases short and J 4 bases short, with 16 bases between. CDR3 length equals 14 residues. Germline assignment: CDR1 MNHEY and CDR2 SVGAGI. The CDR3 region has the DNA TGTGCCAGCAGGCCTTACGGGCGGGCTTACGAGCAGTACTTC. Translating gives CASRPYGRAYEQYF.

In DNA form, the CDR3 reads TGTGCCAGCAGTCCGCAACCAGTGAACAATCAGCCCCAGCATTTT. This translates into CASSPQPVNNQPQHF. The chain combines TRBV6-5 with TRBJ1-5; D uncertain. The CDR3 loop spans 15 amino acids. Germline V gives CDR1 MNHEY, CDR2 SVGAGI. The V end was cut by 5 bases, the J end by 3 bases, with 14 bases between.

The chain carries TRBV2 and TRBJ2-3; 12 bases agree with TRBD2. After removal of 6 bases from V and 5 bases from J, the junction contained 12 bases not matched to a gene. The CDR3 loop spans 17 amino acids. Germline values: CDR1 SNHLY, CDR2 FYNNEI. This CDR3 is CASRRTTSGRMLDTQYF. CDR3 nucleotide sequence: TGTGCCAGCAGGAGAACCACTAGCGGGAGGATGTTAGATACGCAGTATTTT. The full variable domain, its missing parts supplied by reference TRBV2 and TRBJ2-3, is EPEVTQTPSHQVTQMGQEVILRCVPISNHLYFYWYRQILGQKVEFLVSFYNNEISEKSEIFDDQFSVERPDGSNFTLKIRSTKLEDSAMYFCASRRTTSGRMLDTQYFGPGTRLTVL.

The chain has TRBV5-6 and TRBJ2-3; D may be TRBD2 (5 bases). The CDR3 has 15 amino acids. Germline V gene lookup returns CDR1 SGHDT and CDR2 YYEEEE. Trimming pared 3 bases from V and 2 bases from J, leaving 13 bases between. CDR3 sequence reads: CASSSIGGLTDTQYF. The CDR3 nucleotides read TGTGCCAGCAGCTCAATCGGCGGACTCACAGATACGCAGTATTTT.

The chain links TRBV9 to TRBJ2-3; 8 nucleotides line up with TRBD1. The CDR3 sequence is 16 residues long. V was clipped by 4 bases and J by 0 bases; unmatched bases: 7. Germline-derived CDR1 and CDR2 are SGDLS and YYNGEE. CDR3 coding DNA: TGTGCCAGCAGCTTTTACAGGGGGATTAGCACAGATACGCAGTATTTT. Translation: CASSFYRGISTDTQYF.

This chain uses TRBV2 with TRBJ1-1; 10 bases agree with TRBD1. From germline, CDR1 is SNHLY and CDR2 FYNNEI. This CDR3 has 14 amino acids. Losses at the gene ends were 7 bases for V and 5 bases for J; bases not matched to a gene: 7. The CDR3 spells CASMATGGETEAFF. Here the CDR3 DNA reads TGTGCCAGCATGGCGACAGGGGGCGAAACTGAAGCTTTCTTT.

The chain combines TRBV18 with TRBJ2-2; D is ambiguous. Trimming shortened V by 1 base and J by 1 base, and 10 bases separated the two germline ends. Germline V gene data show CDR1 as KGHSH and CDR2 as LQKENI. This CDR3 spans 16 amino acids. This CDR3 reads CASSPRGLRNTGELFF. CDR3 in DNA: TGTGCCAGCTCACCACGAGGTCTCAGGAACACCGGGGAGCTGTTTTTT.

The CDR3 DNA follows: TGTGCCAGCTCACCCGGACAGGGCGCGGAGACCCAGTACTTC. Encoded protein: CASSPGQGAETQYF. This sequence joins TRBV18 and TRBJ2-5; 8 bases map to TRBD1. This CDR3 is built from 14 residues. Germline CDR1 and CDR2: KGHSH and LQKENI. The junction had 5 bases not matched to a gene; V was cut back by 3 bases and J by 5 bases.

This chain joins TRBV18 and TRBJ1-5, with 8 bases that match TRBD1. Trimming at V came to 3 bases and at J to 7 bases, leaving 8 bases not matched to a gene. The CDR3 spans 15 residues. The V gene's germline CDR1 is KGHSH and CDR2 LQKENI. This chain's CDR3 is CASSPLGQGGQPQHF. The CDR3 coding sequence is TGTGCCAGCTCACCCCTAGGACAGGGCGGGCAGCCCCAGCATTTT.

V and J are TRBV18 and TRBJ1-1; D ambiguous. This CDR3 region has 12 residues. CDR1 is KGHSH and CDR2 is LQKENI in the germline V gene. Trimming cost V 6 bases and J 5 bases, with 10 bases left between them. The chain's CDR3 is CASSPLGTEAFF. The CDR3 nucleotides read TGTGCCAGCTCCCCCCTCGGGACTGAAGCTTTCTTT.